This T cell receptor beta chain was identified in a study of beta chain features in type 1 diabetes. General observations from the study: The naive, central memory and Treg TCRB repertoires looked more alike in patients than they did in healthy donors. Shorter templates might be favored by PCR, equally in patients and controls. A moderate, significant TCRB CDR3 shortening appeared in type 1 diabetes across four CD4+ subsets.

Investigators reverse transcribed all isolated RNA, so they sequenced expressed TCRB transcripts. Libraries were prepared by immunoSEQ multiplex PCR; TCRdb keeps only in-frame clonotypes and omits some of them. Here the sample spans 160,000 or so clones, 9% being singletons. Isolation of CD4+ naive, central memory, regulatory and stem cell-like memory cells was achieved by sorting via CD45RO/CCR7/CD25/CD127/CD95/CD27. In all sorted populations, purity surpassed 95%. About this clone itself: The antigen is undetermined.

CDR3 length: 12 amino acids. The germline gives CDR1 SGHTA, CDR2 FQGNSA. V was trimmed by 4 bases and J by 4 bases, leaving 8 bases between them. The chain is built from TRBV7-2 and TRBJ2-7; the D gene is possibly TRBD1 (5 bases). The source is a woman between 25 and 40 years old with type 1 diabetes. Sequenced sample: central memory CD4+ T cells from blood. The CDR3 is CASSSRGYEQYF. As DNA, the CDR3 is TGTGCCAGCAGCTCTAGGGGATACGAGCAGTACTTC.